This TCR beta chain was sequenced for a study of CD8 T cells in ankylosing spondylitis (dated by TCRdb to the late 2010s). About the study as a whole: T cell receptor beta repertoires were profiled in healthy donors and ankylosing spondylitis patients so that disease-linked TCR variants could be found. The full study cohort was made up of about 25 ankylosing spondylitis patients and 108 healthy donors. Peripheral blood was sampled, and synovial fluid was additionally collected from ankylosing spondylitis patients.

The CDR3 runs 13 amino acids, cysteine and phenylalanine included. Here the CDR3 DNA is all that survives: 39 bases in frame from base 1. The germline V and J ends show losses of 7 bases and 4 bases respectively, and no gene match explains 5 bases of the junction. CDR1 and CDR2 are drawn from the germline V gene: ENHRY, SYGVKD. The sequencer listed for this sample is Illumina HiSeq 2500. TCR beta libraries were prepared by quantitative 5'-RACE with molecular barcodes. Processing in the source paper ran as follows. Disease-linked TCR variants were identified with a new computational method built on a probabilistic model of VDJ rearrangement. TCRdb trimmed public reads at Q25 via fastp, called clones via MiXCR and kept in-frame beta chains. Identical CDR3 proteins give one entry, which carries the most common genes and DNA. TCRdb's processing, not the authors', yielded these V and J calls. Here the sample has roughly 200,000 distinct CDR3 sequences; around 13% occur a single time. Of the sample, 16% falls within the top ten clones.

Study-wide findings and limitations: Some motif variants were previously reported in synovial fluid and blood of reactive arthritis patients, suggesting common disease-initiation mechanisms. A CD8+ phenotype was shown by the disease-linked clones, which were found at relatively low frequencies in peripheral blood. Significant enrichment of the disease-linked clones was reported in matched synovial fluid samples from ankylosing spondylitis patients. A TCR beta motif of eight highly homologous amino acid variants appeared characteristic of blood from ankylosing spondylitis patients.

About this clonotype itself: The specificity of this receptor is unknown. Base qualities are not recorded, but no much larger clone differs from it by a single base.

The sequence came from a male donor with ankylosing spondylitis or in good health (not recorded which). The sequencing sample was made of blood, either unsorted or a sorted T cell fraction (not recorded which). The sequence joins TRBV10-3 to TRBJ2-3; 7 bases in the junction line up with TRBD1. The bases are TGTGCCATCACCGCCGACAGGGCAGATACGCAGTATTTT. This gives the protein CAITADRADTQYF.